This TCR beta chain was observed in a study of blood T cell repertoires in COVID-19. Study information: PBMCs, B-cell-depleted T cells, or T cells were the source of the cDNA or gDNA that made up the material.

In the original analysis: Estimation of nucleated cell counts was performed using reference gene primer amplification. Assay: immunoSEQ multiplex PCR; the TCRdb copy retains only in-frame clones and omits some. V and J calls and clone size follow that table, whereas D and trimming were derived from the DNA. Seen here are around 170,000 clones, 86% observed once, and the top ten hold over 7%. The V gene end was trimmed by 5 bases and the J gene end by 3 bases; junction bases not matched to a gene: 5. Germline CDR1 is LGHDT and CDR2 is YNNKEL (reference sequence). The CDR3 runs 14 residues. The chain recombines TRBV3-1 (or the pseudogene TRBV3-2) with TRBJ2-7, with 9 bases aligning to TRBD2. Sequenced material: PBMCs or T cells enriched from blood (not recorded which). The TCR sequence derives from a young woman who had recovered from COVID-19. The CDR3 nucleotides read TGTGCCAGCAGCTCCGGGACTAGCTTCTACGAGCAGTACTTC. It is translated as CASSSGTSFYEQYF.